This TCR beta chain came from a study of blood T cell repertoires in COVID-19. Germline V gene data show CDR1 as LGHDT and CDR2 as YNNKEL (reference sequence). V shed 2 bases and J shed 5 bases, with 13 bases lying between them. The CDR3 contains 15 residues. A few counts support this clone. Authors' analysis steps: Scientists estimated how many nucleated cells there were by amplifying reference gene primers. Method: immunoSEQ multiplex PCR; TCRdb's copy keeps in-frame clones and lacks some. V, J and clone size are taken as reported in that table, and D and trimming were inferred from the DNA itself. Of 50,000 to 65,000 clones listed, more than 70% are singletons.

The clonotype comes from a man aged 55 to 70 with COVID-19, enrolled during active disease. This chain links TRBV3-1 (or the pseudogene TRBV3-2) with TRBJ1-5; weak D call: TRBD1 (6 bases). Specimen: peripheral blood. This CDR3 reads CASSQYLGAYQPQHF. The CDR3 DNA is TGTGCCAGCAGCCAATACCTGGGGGCCTATCAGCCCCAGCATTTT.